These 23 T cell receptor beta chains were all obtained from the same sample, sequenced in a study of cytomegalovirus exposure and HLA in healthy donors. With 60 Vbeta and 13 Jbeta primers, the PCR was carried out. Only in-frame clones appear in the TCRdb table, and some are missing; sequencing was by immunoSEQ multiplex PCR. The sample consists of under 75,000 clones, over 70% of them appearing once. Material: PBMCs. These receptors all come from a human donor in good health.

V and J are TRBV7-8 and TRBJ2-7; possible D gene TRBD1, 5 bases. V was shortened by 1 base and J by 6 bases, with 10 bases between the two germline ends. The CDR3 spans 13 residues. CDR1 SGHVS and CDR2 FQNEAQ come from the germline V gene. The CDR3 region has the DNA TGTGCCAGCAGCTTAGTAGGGGTTGGCGAGCAGTACTTC. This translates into CASSLVGVGEQYF.

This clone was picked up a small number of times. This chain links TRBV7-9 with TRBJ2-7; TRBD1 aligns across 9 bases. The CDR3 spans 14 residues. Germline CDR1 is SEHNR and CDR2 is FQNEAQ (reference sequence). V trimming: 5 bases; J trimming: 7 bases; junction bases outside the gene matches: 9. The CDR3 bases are TGTGCCAGCAGCCCCGGGACAGGGACGGGGGAGCAGTACTTC. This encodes CASSPGTGTGEQYF. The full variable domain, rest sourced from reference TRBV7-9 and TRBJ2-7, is DTGVSQNPRHKITKRGQNVTFRCDPISEHNRLYWYRQTLGQGPEFLTYFQNEAQLEKSRLLSDRFSAERPKGSFSTLEIQRTEQGDSAMYLCASSPGTGTGEQYFGPGTRLTVT.

For the CDR3, the DNA is TGCACCAGCAGCCAAGAACGCGGACTACCAGCTGAGCAGTACTTC. This sequence encodes CTSSQERGLPAEQYF. The J gene is TRBJ2-7, the V gene TRBV1; the D segment call TRBD2 is taken from the table without a DNA check. TRBV1 is described as a pseudogene. This CDR3 comprises 15 residues.

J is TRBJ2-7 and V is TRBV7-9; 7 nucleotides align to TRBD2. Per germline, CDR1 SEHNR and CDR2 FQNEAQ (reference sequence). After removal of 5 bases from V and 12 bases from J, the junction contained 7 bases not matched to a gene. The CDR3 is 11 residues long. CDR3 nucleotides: TGTGCCAGCAGCACGGGGAGGGGAAGGTACTTC. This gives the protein CASSTGRGRYF.

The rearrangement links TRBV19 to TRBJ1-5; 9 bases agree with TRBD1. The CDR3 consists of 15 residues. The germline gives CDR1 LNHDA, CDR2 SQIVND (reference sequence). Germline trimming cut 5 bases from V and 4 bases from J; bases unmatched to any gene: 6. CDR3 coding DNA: TGTGCCAGTAGTTCACTGACAGGGGGAAATCAGCCCCAGCATTTT. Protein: CASSSLTGGNQPQHF.

CDR3 protein: CASSFYNQPQHF. The CDR3 nucleotides read TGTGCCAGCAGCTTTTATAATCAGCCCCAGCATTTT. The gene calls are TRBV5-8 and TRBJ1-5; D gene uncertain. The CDR3 loop spans 12 amino acids. Germline CDR1 SGHTS, CDR2 YDEGEE. Trimming shortened V by 2 bases and J by 4 bases, and 4 bases separated the two germline ends.

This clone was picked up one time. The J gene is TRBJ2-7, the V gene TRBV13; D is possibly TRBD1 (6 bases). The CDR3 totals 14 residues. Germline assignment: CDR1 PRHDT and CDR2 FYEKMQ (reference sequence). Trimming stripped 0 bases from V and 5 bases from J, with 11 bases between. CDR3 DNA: TGTGCCAGCAGCTTAGGCGACAGGCTGAACGAGCAGTACTTC. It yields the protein CASSLGDRLNEQYF.

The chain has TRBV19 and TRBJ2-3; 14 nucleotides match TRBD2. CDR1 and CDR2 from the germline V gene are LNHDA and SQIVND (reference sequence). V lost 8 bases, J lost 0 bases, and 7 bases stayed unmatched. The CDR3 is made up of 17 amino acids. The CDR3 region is CASSRTSGGPSTDTQYF. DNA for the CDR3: TGTGCCAGTTCCCGGACTAGCGGGGGGCCTAGCACAGATACGCAGTATTTT.

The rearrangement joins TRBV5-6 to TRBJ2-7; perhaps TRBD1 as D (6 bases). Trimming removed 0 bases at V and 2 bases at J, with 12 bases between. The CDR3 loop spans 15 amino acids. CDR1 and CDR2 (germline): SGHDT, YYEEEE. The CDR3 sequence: CASSLGSRTAYEQYF. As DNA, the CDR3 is TGTGCCAGCAGCTTGGGATCCAGGACAGCCTACGAGCAGTACTTC.

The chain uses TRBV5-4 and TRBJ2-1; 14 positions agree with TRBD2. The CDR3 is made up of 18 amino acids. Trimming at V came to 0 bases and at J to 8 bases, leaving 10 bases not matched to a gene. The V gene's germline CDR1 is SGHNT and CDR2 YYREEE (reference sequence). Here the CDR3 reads CASSLETSGRAGRHEQFF. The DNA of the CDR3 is TGTGCCAGCAGCTTGGAGACTAGCGGGAGGGCCGGCCGACATGAGCAGTTCTTC.

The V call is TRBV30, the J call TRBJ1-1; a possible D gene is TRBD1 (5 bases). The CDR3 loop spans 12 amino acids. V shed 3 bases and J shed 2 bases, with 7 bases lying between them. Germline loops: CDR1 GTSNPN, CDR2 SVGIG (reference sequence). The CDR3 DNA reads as TGTGCCTGGAGGGACACCAACACTGAAGCTTTCTTT. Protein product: CAWRDTNTEAFF.

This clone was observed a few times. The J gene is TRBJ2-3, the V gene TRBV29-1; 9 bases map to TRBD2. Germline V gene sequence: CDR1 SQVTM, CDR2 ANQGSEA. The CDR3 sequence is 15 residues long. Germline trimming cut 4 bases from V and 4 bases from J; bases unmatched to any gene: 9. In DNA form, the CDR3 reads TGCAGCGTTGCAGGACTAGCGAAGGGTGCAGATACGCAGTATTTT. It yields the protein CSVAGLAKGADTQYF.

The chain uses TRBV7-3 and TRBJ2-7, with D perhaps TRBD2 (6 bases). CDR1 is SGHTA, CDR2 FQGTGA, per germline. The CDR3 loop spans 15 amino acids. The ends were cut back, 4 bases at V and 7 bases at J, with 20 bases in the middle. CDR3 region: CASSSPEETAGEQYF. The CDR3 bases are TGTGCCAGCAGCTCCCCGGAGGAAACGGCGGGAGAGCAGTACTTC.

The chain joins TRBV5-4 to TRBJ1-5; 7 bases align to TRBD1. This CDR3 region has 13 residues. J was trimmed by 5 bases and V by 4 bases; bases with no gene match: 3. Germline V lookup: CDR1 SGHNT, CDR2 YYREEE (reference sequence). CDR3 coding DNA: TGTGCCAGCAGCCCGGGACAGTATCAGCCCCAGCATTTT. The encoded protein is CASSPGQYQPQHF.

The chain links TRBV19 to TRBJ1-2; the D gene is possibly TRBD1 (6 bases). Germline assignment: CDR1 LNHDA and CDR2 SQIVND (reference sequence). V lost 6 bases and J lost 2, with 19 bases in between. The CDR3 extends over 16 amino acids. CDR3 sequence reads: CASSKSGTLNNYGYTF. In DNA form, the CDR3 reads TGTGCCAGTAGCAAGTCCGGGACACTCAACAACTATGGCTACACCTTC.

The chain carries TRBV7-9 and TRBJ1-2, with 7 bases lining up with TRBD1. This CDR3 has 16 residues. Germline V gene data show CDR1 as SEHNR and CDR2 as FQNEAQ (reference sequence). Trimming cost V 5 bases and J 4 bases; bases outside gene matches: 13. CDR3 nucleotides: TGTGCCAGCAGCGGTCGTAAAAGGGGGCTTGTCTATGGCTACACCTTC. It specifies CASSGRKRGLVYGYTF.

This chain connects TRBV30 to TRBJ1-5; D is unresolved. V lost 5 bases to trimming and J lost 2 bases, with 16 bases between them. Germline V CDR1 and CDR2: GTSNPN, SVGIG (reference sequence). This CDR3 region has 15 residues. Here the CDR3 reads CAWGGSLWGNQPQHF. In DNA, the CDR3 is TGTGCCTGGGGTGGGAGCTTGTGGGGCAATCAGCCCCAGCATTTT.

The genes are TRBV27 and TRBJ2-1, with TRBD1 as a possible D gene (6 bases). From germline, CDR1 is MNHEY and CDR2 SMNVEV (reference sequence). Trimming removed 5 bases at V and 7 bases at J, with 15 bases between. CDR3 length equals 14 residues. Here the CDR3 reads CASSTGTKGNEQFF. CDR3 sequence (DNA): TGTGCCAGCAGTACCGGGACAAAGGGGAATGAGCAGTTCTTC.

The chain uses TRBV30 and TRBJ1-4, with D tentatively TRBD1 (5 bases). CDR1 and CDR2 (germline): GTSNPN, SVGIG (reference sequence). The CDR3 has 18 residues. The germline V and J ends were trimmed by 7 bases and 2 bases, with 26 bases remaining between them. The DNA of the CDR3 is TGTGCCTCGCAAATGGCGGGGCCCCTAGGTGGGACTAATGAAAAACTGTTTTTT. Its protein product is CASQMAGPLGGTNEKLFF. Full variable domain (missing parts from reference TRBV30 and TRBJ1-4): SQTIHQWPATLVQPVGSPLSLECTVEGTSNPNLYWYRQAAGRGLQLLFYSVGIGQISSEVPQNLSASRPQDRQFILSSKKLLLSDSGFYLCASQMAGPLGGTNEKLFFGSGTQLSVL.

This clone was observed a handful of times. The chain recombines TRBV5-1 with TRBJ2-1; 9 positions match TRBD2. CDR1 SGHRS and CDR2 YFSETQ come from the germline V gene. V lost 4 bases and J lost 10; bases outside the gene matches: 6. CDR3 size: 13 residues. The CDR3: CASSLPAGGEQFF. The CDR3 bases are TGCGCCAGCAGCCTTCCAGCGGGAGGAGAGCAGTTCTTC.

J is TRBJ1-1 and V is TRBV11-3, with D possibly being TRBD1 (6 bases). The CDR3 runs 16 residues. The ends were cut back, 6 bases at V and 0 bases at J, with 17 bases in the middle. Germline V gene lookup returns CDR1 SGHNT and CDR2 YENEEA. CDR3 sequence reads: CASRPTTGLMNTEAFF. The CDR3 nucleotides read TGTGCCAGCAGACCCACGACAGGCCTTATGAACACTGAAGCTTTCTTT. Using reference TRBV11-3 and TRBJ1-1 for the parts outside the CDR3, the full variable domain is EAGVVQSPRYKIIEKKQPVAFWCNPISGHNTLYWYLQNLGQGPELLIRYENEEAVDDSQLPKDRFSAERLKGVDSTLKIQPAELGDSAVYLCASRPTTGLMNTEAFFGQGTRLTVV.

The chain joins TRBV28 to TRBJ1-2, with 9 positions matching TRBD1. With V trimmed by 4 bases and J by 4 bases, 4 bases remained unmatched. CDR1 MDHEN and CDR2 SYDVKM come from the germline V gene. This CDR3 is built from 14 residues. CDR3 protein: CASSSTGGFYGYTF. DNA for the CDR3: TGTGCCAGCAGTTCAACAGGGGGCTTCTATGGCTACACCTTC.

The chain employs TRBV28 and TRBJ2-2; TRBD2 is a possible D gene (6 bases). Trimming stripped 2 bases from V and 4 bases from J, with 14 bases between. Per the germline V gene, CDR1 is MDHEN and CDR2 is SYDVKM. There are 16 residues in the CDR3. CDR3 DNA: TGTGCCAGCAGTTTACCCCCCCACGGGGGCACCGGGGAGCTGTTTTTT. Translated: CASSLPPHGGTGELFF.